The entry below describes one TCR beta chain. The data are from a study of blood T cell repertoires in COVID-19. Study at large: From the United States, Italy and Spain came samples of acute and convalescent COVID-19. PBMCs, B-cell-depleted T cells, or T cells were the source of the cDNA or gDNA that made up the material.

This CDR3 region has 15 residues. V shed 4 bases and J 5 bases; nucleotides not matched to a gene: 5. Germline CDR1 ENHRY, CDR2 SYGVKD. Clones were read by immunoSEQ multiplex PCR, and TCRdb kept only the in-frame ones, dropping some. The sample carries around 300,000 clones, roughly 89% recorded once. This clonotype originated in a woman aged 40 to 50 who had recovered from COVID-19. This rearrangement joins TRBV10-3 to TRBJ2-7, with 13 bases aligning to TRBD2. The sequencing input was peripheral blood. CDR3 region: CAISGGLAGADEQYF. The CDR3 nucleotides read TGTGCCATCAGTGGAGGACTAGCGGGAGCTGACGAGCAGTACTTC.